This T cell receptor (beta chain) was observed in a study of PD-L1 blockade in urothelial cancer. The V and J ends lost 4 bases and 10 bases, in that order; junction bases with no gene match: 7. The CDR3 spans 15 residues. CDR1 SGHTS and CDR2 YDEGEE come from the germline V gene. Here immunoSEQ multiplex PCR was the method, and the copy in TCRdb shows in-frame clones only, minus some. The repertoire holds approximately 51,000 clones, with about 82% as singletons. The time point denotes: pretreatment peripheral blood. Patients had urothelial carcinoma that was locally advanced or metastatic. Source: PBMCs, taken around atezolizumab (anti-PD-L1) treatment. This sequence originates from a man aged 55 to 70 with urothelial cancer. This chain joins TRBV5-8 and TRBJ1-6, with 11 bases fitting TRBD1. In nucleotides, the CDR3 is TGTGCCAGCAGCACGGGACAGGGGGATTCATCACCCCTCCACTTT. As protein: CASSTGQGDSSPLHF.